Each of the 14 T cell receptor beta chains below was sequenced from the same sample in a study of tumor-infiltrating lymphocytes in primary liver carcinoma. Blood RNA came from unsorted whole blood; germline DNA was also extracted. A constant-region primer primed TCR beta cDNA synthesis from around 500 ng of total RNA. Three nested multiplex PCR rounds, a slightly modified ARM-PCR method, built the TCR beta libraries. PCR rounds one and two used TRBV1-TRBV30 forward primers with a C-beta reverse primer for approximately 10 cycles each. One entry per CDR3 protein results from TCRdb running MiXCR on the multiplex PCR reads. The sample carries about 320,000 distinct CDR3 sequences, about three fifths recorded once. The sample taken for sequencing was peripheral blood. The source of these receptors is a woman in her 30s with primary liver carcinoma and hepatitis B virus infection.

This clonotype has a count of ten or more. The V gene is TRBV5-5, the J gene TRBJ2-7; D may be TRBD1 (6 bases). The CDR3 is made up of 14 amino acids. Germline loops: CDR1 SGHKS, CDR2 YYEKEE (reference sequence). V lost 4 bases to trimming and J lost 4 bases, with 15 bases between them. The CDR3 DNA sequence: TGTGCCAGCAGCCGGGACACAACCCGGTACGAGCAGTACTTC. Its translation is CASSRDTTRYEQYF.

About this clonotype: One base away lies a much larger clone, so this may be a sequencing read error. This sequence joins TRBV29-1 and TRBJ2-7; 9 nucleotides line up with TRBD1. The CDR3 has 13 amino acids. Germline assignment: CDR1 SQVTM and CDR2 ANQGSEA. The CDR3: CGVGGTGFYEQYF. Here the CDR3 DNA reads TGCGGCGTGGGGGGGACAGGGTTCTACGAGCAGTACTTC.

As to this clonotype: A much larger clone lies one base from this, so it may be a read error. CDR3 protein: CPWSLSRDQPQHF. Written as DNA, the CDR3 is TGTCCCTGGAGCCTGAGTCGGGATCAGCCCCAGCATTTT. The genes are TRBV30 and TRBJ1-5; D is unclear. In germline, CDR1 is GTSNPN, CDR2 SVGIG (reference sequence). The CDR3 runs 13 residues.

Details on this clonotype: A read error may account for a junction end that differs from germline. The V and J genes are TRBV11-2 and TRBJ2-7; D perhaps matches TRBD1 (5 bases). The CDR3 sequence is 14 residues long. Germline V gene sequence: CDR1 SGHAT, CDR2 FQNNGV. CDR3 region: CGSSLNLQAYEQYF. The CDR3 DNA reads TGTGGCAGCAGCCTTAATCTACAGGCCTACGAGCAGTACTTC. The variable domain in full, completed from reference TRBV11-2 and TRBJ2-7, reads EAGVAQSPRYKIIEKRQSVAFWCNPISGHATLYWYQQILGQGPKLLIQFQNNGVVDDSQLPKDRFSAERLKGVDSTLKIQPAKLEDSAVYLCGSSLNLQAYEQYFGPGTRLTVT.

The sample holds a few counts of this clonotype. V is TRBV11-2 and J is TRBJ2-1; TRBD2 might be the D (6 bases). Trimming took off 6 bases at V and 13 bases at J, with 25 bases between the two ends. The CDR3 is made up of 15 amino acids. Germline loops: CDR1 SGHAT, CDR2 FQNNGV. The DNA of the CDR3 is TGTGCCAGCAGTCTGGGACGCGGGACCCCCCCCATACAGTTCTTC. It is translated as CASSLGRGTPPIQFF.

Points on this clonotype: One base away lies a much larger clone, so this may be a sequencing read error. The J gene is TRBJ1-5, the V gene TRBV12-5; unclear D gene. Germline loops: CDR1 LGHNT, CDR2 FRNRAP. The CDR3 covers 15 residues. The CDR3 protein is CASSLLPGSNQPQHF. The CDR3 nucleotides are TGTGCTAGTAGTTTGCTCCCGGGGTCCAATCAGCCCCAGCATTTT.

The gene calls are TRBV9 and TRBJ2-5, with 11 bases that match TRBD2. J lost 2 bases, V lost 3 bases, and 6 bases had no gene match. The CDR3 is 16 residues long. The germline V gene has CDR1 SGDLS and CDR2 YYNGEE. Here the CDR3 DNA reads TGTGCCAGCAGCGCCGGGACTAGCGGTTTACAAGAGACCCAGTACTTC. Translating gives CASSAGTSGLQETQYF.

This clonotype came up many times. This chain links TRBV11-2 with TRBJ2-3, with 10 bases aligning to TRBD2. Trimming took 2 bases from V and 2 from J; bases not matched to a gene: 4. The CDR3 is 16 residues long. The germline V gene encodes CDR1 SGHAT and CDR2 FQNNGV. CDR3 DNA: TGTGCCAGCAGCTTATTTCTAGCGGGAGTCACAGATACGCAGTATTTT. This sequence encodes CASSLFLAGVTDTQYF.

The CDR3: CASSTSGGDTRYF. The CDR3 DNA follows: TGTGCCAGCAGTACTAGCGGGGGGGATACACGGTATTTT. The chain couples TRBV6-2 or TRBV6-3 to TRBJ2-3; 13 positions match TRBD2. The ends lost 5 bases at V and 14 bases at J; junction bases unmatched: 7. The CDR3 length is 13 residues. CDR1 and CDR2 (germline): MNHEY, SVGEGT.

The chain carries TRBV7-8 and TRBJ2-1, with D perhaps matching TRBD1 (6 bases). With 1 base removed from V and 1 base from J, the gap between germline ends came to 8 bases. Germline loops: CDR1 SGHVS, CDR2 FQNEAQ. The CDR3 length is 15 residues. The CDR3 here is CASSLGTASYNEQFF. CDR3 in DNA: TGTGCCAGCAGCTTAGGGACAGCTTCCTACAATGAGCAGTTCTTC.

About this clonotype: A much larger clone lies one base from this, so it may be a read error. The chain is built from TRBV6-5 and TRBJ1-2, with TRBD1 matching over 8 bases. Germline CDR1 and CDR2: MNHEY and SVGAGI. The CDR3 contains 18 residues. The CDR3 nucleotides read TGTGCCAGCCGAGGAACCGGGACAGGCCCTCGGGCTAACTATGGCTACGCCTTC. Amino acids: CASRGTGTGPRANYGYAF.

V gene TRBV29-1 combines with J gene TRBJ2-7, with D possibly matching TRBD2 (6 bases). Germline values: CDR1 SQVTM, CDR2 ANQGSEA. V was shortened by 4 bases and J by 2 bases, with 15 bases between the two germline ends. The CDR3 extends over 14 amino acids. CDR3 DNA: TGCAGCGTTGCCCTACTAGGAGGGGCCTACGAGCAGTACTTC. Translation: CSVALLGGAYEQYF.

This clonotype showed up just a few times. The chain couples TRBV5-5 to TRBJ2-5; 12 bases are shared with TRBD2. V shed 2 bases and J 3 bases; nucleotides not matched to a gene: 8. Germline lookup yields CDR1 SGHKS and CDR2 YYEKEE (reference sequence). The CDR3 spans 17 residues. The CDR3 bases are TGTGCCAGCAGCTTACCTTCGAGACTAGCGGGAGAAGAGACCCAGTACTTC. Translation: CASSLPSRLAGEETQYF.

This clonotype was counted between two and nine times. The chain links TRBV6-1 to TRBJ2-7; TRBD2 aligns across 14 bases. The CDR3 has 17 amino acids. V lost 2 bases to trimming and J lost 7 bases; unmatched junction nucleotides: 10. Germline V lookup: CDR1 MNHNS, CDR2 SASEGT. The CDR3 DNA is TGTGCCAGCAGTGAAAGACTAGCGGGAGGGAACCGGCGGGAGCAGTACTTC. Encoded protein: CASSERLAGGNRREQYF.